The rows below give T cell receptor beta chains drawn from one sample of a study of shared clonotypes between healthy human individuals. The repertoire was sequenced with immunoSEQ multiplex PCR; TCRdb's copy has only in-frame clones and lacks some. The sample comprises approximately 1.9 million clones, just under 95% of which are singletons, and about 1.6% rests with the top ten. Specimen: naive CD8+ T cells from PBMCs. These receptors were obtained from a man between 18 and 29 years old in good health. Some clones in this sample may be carry-over from other donors' samples. Both conserved end residues are part of each CDR3. The D gene is left open where the match is weak. Rows give clone size only sometimes, using once, few, many, or a class for an expanded clone.

V gene	D gene	clone size	J gene	CDR3 protein	CDR3 DNA
TRBV19	.	.	TRBJ2-7	CASTRTVRSLLDEQYF	TGTGCCAGTACCCGGACGGTGCGCAGCCTTCTGGACGAGCAGTACTTC
TRBV7-2	.	once	TRBJ2-7	CASSLSASSSYEQYF	TGTGCCAGCAGCTTGTCGGCTTCGAGCTCCTACGAGCAGTACTTC
TRBV6-6	.	once	TRBJ2-5	CASCRGRETQYF	TGTGCCAGCTGTCGGGGGAGGGAGACCCAGTACTTC
TRBV28	.	.	TRBJ2-7	CASRGVPDYYEQYF	TGTGCCAGCAGGGGGGTCCCCGATTACTACGAGCAGTACTTC
TRBV6-5	.	.	TRBJ1-1	CASRGNDRNTEAFF	TGTGCCAGCAGAGGCAATGACAGGAACACTGAAGCTTTCTTT
TRBV5-1	TRBD2	.	TRBJ2-3	CASSWNVASGSSTDTQYF	TGCGCCAGCAGCTGGAACGTGGCTAGCGGGAGCAGCACAGATACGCAGTATTTT
TRBV27	.	.	TRBJ2-1	CASSLASTYNEQFF	TGTGCCAGCAGCCTAGCCTCTACATACAATGAGCAGTTCTTC
TRBV5-6	.	.	TRBJ2-7	CASSWTKGFEQYF	TGTGCCAGCAGCTGGACAAAGGGATTCGAGCAGTACTTC
TRBV9	.	few	TRBJ1-1	CASSPAGEAFF	TGTGCCAGCAGCCCGGCTGGTGAAGCTTTCTTT
TRBV4-2	.	few	TRBJ1-4	CASSQVMRVELFF	TGTGCCAGCAGCCAAGTGATGAGGGTTGAACTGTTTTTT
TRBV5-6	.	.	TRBJ1-1	CASSLGQASLFAEAFF	TGTGCCAGCAGCTTGGGGCAGGCCTCCCTTTTCGCTGAAGCTTTCTTT
TRBV30	.	.	TRBJ1-5	CAWSADSFPNQPQHF	TGTGCCTGGAGTGCTGACAGTTTTCCCAATCAGCCCCAGCATTTT
TRBV27	.	.	TRBJ1-2	CASRETGARWGGYTF	TGTGCCAGCAGGGAAACCGGGGCCCGGTGGGGGGGCTACACCTTC
TRBV6-6	.	.	TRBJ2-5	CASSYSPGGETQYF	TGTGCCAGCAGTTACTCGCCGGGTGGGGAGACCCAGTACTTC
TRBV9	.	.	TRBJ1-3	CASSENTGIGGNTIYF	TGTGCCAGCAGCGAAAATACAGGAATCGGTGGAAACACCATATATTTT
TRBV27	.	.	TRBJ2-3	CASNPELRTDTQYF	TGTGCCAGCAATCCGGAACTCCGCACAGATACGCAGTATTTT
TRBV19	.	.	TRBJ2-7	CASSIGSSSYEQYF	TGTGCCAGTAGTATAGGTAGCAGCTCCTACGAGCAGTACTTC
TRBV27	.	.	TRBJ2-1	CASSLLGLALSSYNEQFF	TGTGCCAGCAGTTTACTGGGGCTAGCGTTAAGCTCCTACAATGAGCAGTTCTTC
TRBV27	.	.	TRBJ2-7	CASSPSGGRVTYEQYF	TGTGCCAGCAGTCCCTCCGGGGGGCGGGTTACCTACGAGCAGTACTTC
TRBV15	.	.	TRBJ2-1	CATSRTGLDNEQFF	TGTGCCACCAGCAGGACAGGTCTCGACAATGAGCAGTTCTTC
TRBV9	.	.	TRBJ1-5	CASSASNTGQPQHF	TGTGCCAGCAGCGCCTCGAATACCGGTCAGCCCCAGCATTTT
TRBV2	.	.	TRBJ1-1	CASSEEAEAFF	TGTGCCAGCAGTGAAGAGGCTGAAGCTTTCTTT
TRBV19	.	.	TRBJ1-1	CASSPEGHPEKAFF	TGTGCCAGTAGTCCTGAGGGACACCCAGAGAAAGCTTTCTTT
TRBV15	.	.	TRBJ1-1	CATSRATGPSTEAFF	TGTGCCACCAGCAGAGCCACGGGACCCAGCACTGAAGCTTTCTTT
TRBV4-2	TRBD2	.	TRBJ2-7	CASSPGTSDEQYF	TGTGCCAGCAGCCCCGGGACTAGCGACGAGCAGTACTTC
TRBV5-1	.	.	TRBJ1-2	CASSLVRPQGDGYTF	TGCGCCAGCAGCTTGGTTCGTCCGCAGGGCGATGGCTACACCTTC
TRBV5-6	.	.	TRBJ2-5	CASSLTVRVETQYF	TGTGCCAGCAGCTTGACCGTTCGGGTAGAGACCCAGTACTTC